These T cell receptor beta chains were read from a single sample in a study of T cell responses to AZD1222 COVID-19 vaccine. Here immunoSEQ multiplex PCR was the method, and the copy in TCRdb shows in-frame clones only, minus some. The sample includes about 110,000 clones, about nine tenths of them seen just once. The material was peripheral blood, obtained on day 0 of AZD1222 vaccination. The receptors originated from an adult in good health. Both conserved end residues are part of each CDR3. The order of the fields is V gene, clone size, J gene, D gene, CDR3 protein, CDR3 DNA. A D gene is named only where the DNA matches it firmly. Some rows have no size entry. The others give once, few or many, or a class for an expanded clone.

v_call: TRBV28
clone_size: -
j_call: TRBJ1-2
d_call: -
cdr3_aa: CASSVLYGYTF
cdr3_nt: TGTGCCAGCAGTGTTCTCTATGGCTACACCTTC

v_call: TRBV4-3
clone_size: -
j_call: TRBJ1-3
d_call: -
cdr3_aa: CASSQDGAANSGNTIYF
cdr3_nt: TGCGCCAGCAGCCAAGATGGGGCAGCCAACTCTGGAAACACCATATATTTT

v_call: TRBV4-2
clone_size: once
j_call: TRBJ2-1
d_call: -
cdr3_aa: CASSQDEADEQFF
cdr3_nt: TGTGCCAGCAGCCAAGACGAGGCAGATGAGCAGTTCTTC

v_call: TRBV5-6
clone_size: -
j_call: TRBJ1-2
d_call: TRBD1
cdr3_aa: CASRFGTGNTNYGYTF
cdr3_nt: TGTGCCAGCAGGTTCGGGACAGGCAATACTAACTATGGCTACACCTTC

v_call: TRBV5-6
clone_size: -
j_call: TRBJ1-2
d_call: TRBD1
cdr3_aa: CASSLKQGGNYGYTF
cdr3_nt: TGTGCCAGCAGCTTGAAACAGGGGGGCAACTATGGCTACACCTTC

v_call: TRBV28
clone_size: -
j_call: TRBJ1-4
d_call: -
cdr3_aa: CASSSGGPPSNEKLFF
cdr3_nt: TGTGCCAGCAGTTCGGGGGGACCTCCGAGCAATGAAAAACTGTTTTTT

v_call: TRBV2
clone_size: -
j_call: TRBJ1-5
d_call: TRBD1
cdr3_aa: CATDTGQGINNQPQHF
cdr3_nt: TGTGCCACCGATACGGGACAGGGAATCAATAATCAGCCCCAGCATTTT

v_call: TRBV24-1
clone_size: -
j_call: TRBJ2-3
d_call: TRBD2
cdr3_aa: CATSDSGLGFRDTQYF
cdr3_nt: TGTGCCACCAGTGATTCGGGACTAGGGTTTCGAGATACGCAGTATTTT

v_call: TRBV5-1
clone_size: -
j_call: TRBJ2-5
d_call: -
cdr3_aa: CASSLAMGRGRETQYF
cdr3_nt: TGCGCCAGCAGCTTGGCCATGGGCAGGGGACGAGAGACCCAGTACTTC

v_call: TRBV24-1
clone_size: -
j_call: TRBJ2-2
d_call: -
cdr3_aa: CATGGAGSNTGELFF
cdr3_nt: TGTGCCACCGGGGGGGCGGGATCGAACACCGGGGAGCTGTTTTTT

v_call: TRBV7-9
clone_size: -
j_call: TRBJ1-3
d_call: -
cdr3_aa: CASREGSAGNTIYF
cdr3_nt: TGTGCCAGTAGGGAGGGATCGGCCGGAAACACCATATATTTT

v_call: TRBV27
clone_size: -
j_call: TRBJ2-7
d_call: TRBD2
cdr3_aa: CASRSTSGKTYEQYF
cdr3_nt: TGTGCCAGCAGATCCACTAGCGGGAAAACCTACGAGCAGTACTTC

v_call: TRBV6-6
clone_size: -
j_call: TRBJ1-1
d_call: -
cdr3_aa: CASSYGGDTEAFF
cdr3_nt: TGTGCCAGCAGTTATGGGGGGGACACTGAAGCTTTCTTT

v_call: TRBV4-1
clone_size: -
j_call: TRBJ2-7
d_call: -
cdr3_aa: CASSQDNSDGADIYEQYF
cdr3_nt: TGCGCCAGCAGCCAAGATAATTCGGACGGGGCAGATATATACGAGCAGTACTTC

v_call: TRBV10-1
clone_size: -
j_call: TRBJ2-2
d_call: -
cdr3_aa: CASSESRAGINTGELFF
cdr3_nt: TGCGCCAGCAGTGAGTCGAGGGCAGGTATCAACACCGGGGAGCTGTTTTTT

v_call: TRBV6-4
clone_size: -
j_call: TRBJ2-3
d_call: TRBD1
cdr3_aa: CASSARGGTGVTDTQYF
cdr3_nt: TGTGCCAGCAGTGCCCGCGGGGGGACAGGGGTTACAGATACGCAGTATTTT